The 14 T cell receptor beta chains given below trace back to one sample, sequenced in a study of blood T cells in healthy people across ages. A second PCR, run for about 7 to 11 cycles, used a sample-barcoded 5' primer plus a J-beta primer mix. One entry per CDR3 protein results from TCRdb running MiXCR on the 5' RACE reads. This sample has about 2 million distinct CDR3 sequences, with around 50% found just once. Source material: blood. These receptors all stem from a middle-aged woman in good health.

V is TRBV4-2 and J is TRBJ2-3, with 12 positions matching TRBD2. Germline loops: CDR1 LGHNA, CDR2 YNFKEQ. CDR3 length: 17 amino acids. Germline trimming cut 2 bases from V and 3 bases from J; bases unmatched to any gene: 6. CDR3 sequence: CASSQPGLAGGTDTQYF. CDR3 coding DNA: TGTGCCAGCAGCCAACCGGGACTAGCGGGTGGGACAGATACGCAGTATTTT.

This clonotype was seen a few times. The rearrangement links TRBV6-5 to TRBJ2-3; D gene unclear. Trimming shortened V by 7 bases and J by 0 bases, and 14 bases separated the two germline ends. CDR3 length: 15 amino acids. CDR1 is MNHEY and CDR2 is SVGAGI in the germline V gene. The CDR3 sequence is CASTEWASSTDTQYF. The CDR3 nucleotides read TGTGCCAGCACCGAATGGGCCTCTAGCACAGATACGCAGTATTTT.

V gene TRBV4-2 combines with J gene TRBJ2-4; the D is unclear. V lost 1 base and J 13 bases, leaving 20 bases between the germline ends. The CDR3 extends over 15 amino acids. Germline-derived CDR1 and CDR2 are LGHNA and YNFKEQ. The CDR3 DNA sequence: TGTGCCAGCAGCCAAGGTCTTACTAAGCCCAATGAGCAGTACTTC. This codes for CASSQGLTKPNEQYF.

This clonotype appeared a few times. DNA for the CDR3: TGTGCCAGCAGCGACAGAAACAATGAGCAGTTCTTC. Amino acids: CASSDRNNEQFF. The J gene is TRBJ2-1, the V gene TRBV6-4; a possible D gene is TRBD1 (5 bases). CDR1 and CDR2 (germline): MRHNA, SNTAGT. This CDR3 has 12 amino acids. Trimming removed 6 bases from V and 5 bases from J, with 8 bases in between.

This clonotype was seen a handful of times. J is TRBJ2-3 and V is TRBV20-1; weak D call: TRBD2 (5 bases). The length of the CDR3 is 15 residues. Germline V gives CDR1 DFQATT, CDR2 SNEGSKA (reference sequence). Trimming stripped 1 base from V and 0 bases from J, with 11 bases between. The CDR3 region is CSARGADFSTDTQYF. CDR3 nucleotide sequence: TGCAGTGCTAGAGGCGCGGACTTCAGCACAGATACGCAGTATTTT.

The rearrangement joins TRBV5-8 to TRBJ2-1; D not resolved. The CDR3 is 13 residues long. Deletions cut 1 base from V and 7 bases from J, with 9 bases between. Germline values: CDR1 SGHTS, CDR2 YDEGEE. In DNA, the CDR3 is TGTGCCAGCAGCTTGTGGCAGACTAATGAGCAGTTCTTC. Its translation: CASSLWQTNEQFF.

This clonotype was detected a few times. The chain couples TRBV20-1 to TRBJ2-1; 8 bases fit TRBD2. V shed 3 bases and J 7 bases; nucleotides not matched to a gene: 8. The germline V gene encodes CDR1 DFQATT and CDR2 SNEGSKA (reference sequence). The CDR3 is made up of 14 amino acids. The CDR3 DNA follows: TGCAGTGCTAGGGGACTAGTCAGTCATAATGAGCAGTTCTTC. Its translation is CSARGLVSHNEQFF.

The V call is TRBV6-2 or TRBV6-3, the J call TRBJ2-3; 10 nucleotides match TRBD1. This CDR3 has 15 amino acids. V shed 5 bases, J shed 3 bases, and the junction held 5 bases outside the gene matches. CDR1 MNHEY and CDR2 SVGEGT come from the germline V gene. The CDR3 sequence is CASSTPGQGTDTQYF. The CDR3 DNA follows: TGTGCCAGCAGTACCCCGGGACAGGGGACAGATACGCAGTATTTT.

This clonotype was observed a handful of times. This chain connects TRBV24-1 to TRBJ2-1; D could derive from TRBD1 or TRBD2 (5 bases each). From germline, CDR1 is KGHDR and CDR2 SFDVKD. Trimming removed 7 bases at V and 7 bases at J, with 22 bases between. CDR3 length equals 16 residues. The CDR3 protein is CATSGFQGATGNEQFF. CDR3 nucleotides: TGTGCCACCAGCGGATTTCAGGGAGCCACTGGGAATGAGCAGTTCTTC.

The gene calls are TRBV4-1 and TRBJ1-1; the D gene is possibly TRBD1 (5 bases). Between the trimmed V and J ends, which lost 1 base and 3 bases, there was a span of 6 bases. The V gene's germline CDR1 is MGHRA and CDR2 YSYEKL. CDR3 length: 13 amino acids. The CDR3 DNA follows: TGCGCCAGCAGCCAAGTCAGGGACACTGAAGCTTTCTTT. It codes for CASSQVRDTEAFF.

The V call is TRBV28, the J call TRBJ2-4; 9 bases are shared with TRBD1. This CDR3 is 14 amino acids long. Germline V gene sequence: CDR1 MDHEN, CDR2 SYDVKM. The ends lost 2 bases at V and 6 bases at J; junction bases unmatched: 2. In nucleotides, the CDR3 is TGTGCCAGCAGTTTAGGGACAGGGATAAACATTCAGTACTTC. Translating gives CASSLGTGINIQYF.

This chain connects TRBV5-1 to TRBJ1-5; D unclear. Germline values: CDR1 SGHRS, CDR2 YFSETQ. V was cut by 4 bases and J by 1 base, with 9 bases left in between. CDR3 length: 14 residues. The chain's CDR3 is CASSHGPSNQPQHF. In DNA, the CDR3 is TGCGCCAGCAGCCACGGACCCAGCAATCAGCCCCAGCATTTT.

The rearrangement links TRBV6-2 or TRBV6-3 to TRBJ1-2; possible D gene TRBD1, 5 bases. This CDR3 spans 13 amino acids. The germline V gene encodes CDR1 MNHEY and CDR2 SVGEGT. Trimming stripped 5 bases from V and 6 bases from J, with 13 bases between. The CDR3 nucleotides read TGTGCCAGCAGTCCGGGACCTCTGGATGGCTACACCTTC. Its translation is CASSPGPLDGYTF.

The chain carries TRBV6-2 or TRBV6-3 and TRBJ2-1, with D perhaps matching TRBD1 (5 bases). The CDR3 totals 14 residues. Per germline, CDR1 MNHEY and CDR2 SVGEGT. The V gene lost 6 bases and the J gene lost 8 bases, with 17 bases spanning the gap. The CDR3 region is CASRRSRVIDEQFF. The CDR3 DNA reads as TGTGCCAGCAGGAGGAGCAGGGTAATCGATGAGCAGTTCTTC.